Included here is one TCR beta chain sequence, with context. Its specificity is not known. The CDR3 contains 15 residues. Trimming pared 5 bases from V and 0 bases from J, leaving 14 bases between. The record originates from a study of post-analysis software for immune sequencing data. General study findings and limits: The five TRBV segments detected at higher frequency in patients than in controls included TRBV5-6, TRBV5-1 and TRBV20-1. Normalized Chao1 diversity was significantly reduced in patients versus controls.

Every TCR beta cDNA library bore unique molecular identifiers. TCRdb ran MiXCR on the PCR reads and lists one entry per CDR3 protein. The data hold 800,000 to 950,000 distinct CDR3 sequences, with approximately 50% observed a single time. This clonotype originated in a girl aged 5-17 years with multiple sclerosis. The sample comprised blood. This chain joins TRBV12-3 or TRBV12-4 and TRBJ2-7, with D perhaps TRBD1 or TRBD2 (5 bases each). The CDR3 DNA follows: TGTGCCAGCAGTCCACGGGGCAGGGTCTCCTACGAGCAGTACTTC. Protein sequence: CASSPRGRVSYEQYF.